This T cell receptor beta chain originates from a study of blood T cell repertoires in COVID-19. Study at large: Sources were T cells, B-cell-depleted T cells, or PBMCs; the material itself was cDNA or gDNA.

This CDR3 spans 15 amino acids. Looked up from germline, CDR1 is SEHNR and CDR2 is FQNEAQ (reference sequence). After removal of 8 bases from V and 4 bases from J, the junction contained 11 bases not matched to a gene. Categorization into cohorts depended on clinical history that participants reported. Generated by immunoSEQ multiplex PCR, the TCRdb table keeps only in-frame clones and is missing some. The sample has approximately 360,000 clones, 88% seen once; the top ten hold 0.95% to 1%. The V and J genes are TRBV7-9 and TRBJ2-3, with 8 bases matching TRBD2. Material for sequencing was PBMCs or T cells enriched from blood (not recorded which). The receptor comes from a woman in her twenties or thirties with acute COVID-19. CDR3 DNA: TGTGCCAGCGAGAAGCCCGGGACTAGTGCAGATACGCAGTATTTT. Its protein is CASEKPGTSADTQYF. The full variable domain, with the rest looked up from reference TRBV7-9 and TRBJ2-3, is DTGVSQNPRHKITKRGQNVTFRCDPISEHNRLYWYRQTLGQGPEFLTYFQNEAQLEKSRLLSDRFSAERPKGSFSTLEIQRTEQGDSAMYLCASEKPGTSADTQYFGPGTRLTVL.